These 8 T cell receptor beta chains originate from one sample sequenced in a study of T-cell memory formation after mild COVID-19 (dated by TCRdb to about 2021). The library was made by 5' RACE. Sequenced using an Illumina NovaSeq 6000. TCRdb reprocessing: public reads trimmed at Q25 with fastp, clones called with MiXCR, in-frame beta chains kept. For every CDR3 protein sequence, its rows merge into one entry that carries the most common genes and DNA. Across this sample there are 170,000 or so distinct CDR3 sequences, with 20% to 25% seen only once. The ten most abundant clones make up 23% of the sample. Sequencing was carried out using PBMCs or a T cell subset sorted from them (not recorded which). The receptors stem from an adult woman who had mild COVID-19 (a few samples of this study predate the infection). The sample titles of this study are shuffled in the database, so cell type and time point are left out; the donor was told from shared clones.

In its sample, this clonotype was seen a few times. This rearrangement joins TRBV4-1 to TRBJ1-2, with TRBD1 as a possible D gene (5 bases). The V gene lost 4 bases and the J gene lost 4 bases, with 16 bases spanning the gap. CDR3 size: 15 residues. Germline V gives CDR1 MGHRA, CDR2 YSYEKL. The CDR3 loop is CASSPHFGGSYGYTF. The CDR3 DNA reads as TGCGCCAGCAGCCCTCACTTTGGGGGTTCCTATGGCTACACCTTC.

This clonotype has a handful of counts. The chain links TRBV11-2 to TRBJ1-1; D remains unclear. Trimming took 6 bases from V and 4 from J, leaving 12 bases between them. The CDR3 extends over 13 amino acids. Germline V gene sequence: CDR1 SGHAT, CDR2 FQNNGV. DNA of the CDR3: TGTGCCAGCAGGGATGAAGGGAGCACTGAAGCTTTCTTT. Translated, it gives CASRDEGSTEAFF.

This clonotype was counted a few times. This sequence joins TRBV27 and TRBJ1-5; 8 bases fit TRBD1. V lost 3 bases, J lost 2 bases, and 3 bases stayed unmatched. The CDR3 has 15 amino acids. Germline V gene data show CDR1 as MNHEY and CDR2 as SMNVEV (reference sequence). CDR3 DNA: TGTGCCAGCAGTTTGGGGACAGGCGGCAATCAGCCCCAGCATTTT. Residues: CASSLGTGGNQPQHF.

CDR3 region: CASSHDPTTEAFF. CDR3 DNA sequence: TGTGCCAGCAGCCACGACCCTACCACTGAAGCTTTCTTT. The V and J genes are TRBV7-6 and TRBJ1-1; D ambiguous. V was pared by 5 bases and J by 4 bases, with 11 bases between. The CDR3 has 13 amino acids. The germline gives CDR1 SGHVS, CDR2 FNYEAQ.

This clonotype has more than one count but fewer than ten. V and J are TRBV2 and TRBJ2-2, with 12 bases aligning to TRBD2. After removal of 10 bases from V and 2 bases from J, the junction contained 8 bases not matched to a gene. The CDR3 runs to 16 residues. Per the germline V gene, CDR1 is SNHLY and CDR2 is FYNNEI. CDR3 coding DNA: TGTGCCACTACGACTAGCGGGGGTCTCAACACCGGGGAGCTGTTTTTT. Protein: CATTTSGGLNTGELFF.

The chain recombines TRBV5-6 with TRBJ2-7, with D possibly being TRBD1 (6 bases). CDR3 length: 13 residues. In germline, CDR1 is SGHDT, CDR2 YYEEEE. The germline V and J ends were trimmed by 4 bases and 9 bases, with 17 bases remaining between them. The CDR3: CASSNLQGVGQYF. In nucleotides, the CDR3 is TGTGCCAGCAGCAACTTACAGGGAGTTGGGCAGTACTTC.

The chain employs TRBV29-1 and TRBJ2-5; 8 nucleotides align to TRBD1. V lost 6 bases to trimming and J lost 10 bases; unmatched junction nucleotides: 16. There are 14 residues in the CDR3. CDR1 is SQVTM, CDR2 ANQGSEA, per germline. CDR3 DNA: TGCAGCGTCGAAACCGGACAGGGCGCCAGGGACCAGTACTTC. Its protein product is CSVETGQGARDQYF.

This clonotype turned up a few times. This rearrangement joins TRBV27 to TRBJ1-2, with TRBD1 matching 8 bases. Per germline, CDR1 MNHEY and CDR2 SMNVEV (reference sequence). J lost 5 bases, V lost 6 bases, and 5 bases had no gene match. The CDR3 extends over 13 amino acids. The CDR3 region has the DNA TGTGCCAGCAGCACTACAGGGGGGTATGGCTACACCTTC. This translates into CASSTTGGYGYTF.